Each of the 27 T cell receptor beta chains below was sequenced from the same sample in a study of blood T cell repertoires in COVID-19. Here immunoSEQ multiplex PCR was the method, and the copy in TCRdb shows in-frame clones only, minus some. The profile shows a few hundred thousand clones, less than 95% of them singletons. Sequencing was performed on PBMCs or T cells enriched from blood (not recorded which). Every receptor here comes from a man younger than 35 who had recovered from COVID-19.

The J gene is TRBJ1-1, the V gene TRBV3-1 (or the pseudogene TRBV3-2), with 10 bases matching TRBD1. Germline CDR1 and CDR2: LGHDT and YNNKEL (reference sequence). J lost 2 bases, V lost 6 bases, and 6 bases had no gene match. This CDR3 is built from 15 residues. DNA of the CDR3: TGTGCCAGCAGTCCCAGGGACAGGGGAAACACTGAAGCTTTCTTT. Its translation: CASSPRDRGNTEAFF.

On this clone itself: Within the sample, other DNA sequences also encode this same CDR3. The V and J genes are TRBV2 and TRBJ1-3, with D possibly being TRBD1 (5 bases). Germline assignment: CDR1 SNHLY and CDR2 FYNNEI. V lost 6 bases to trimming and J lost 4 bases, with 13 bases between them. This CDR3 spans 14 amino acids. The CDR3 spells CASSPDRAGNTIYF. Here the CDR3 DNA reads TGTGCCAGCAGCCCTGACAGAGCAGGAAACACCATATATTTT.

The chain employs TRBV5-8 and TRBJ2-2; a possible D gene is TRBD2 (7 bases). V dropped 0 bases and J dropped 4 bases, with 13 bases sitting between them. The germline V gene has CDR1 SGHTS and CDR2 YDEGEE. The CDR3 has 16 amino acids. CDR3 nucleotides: TGTGCCAGCAGCTTGGGTCACCGGGGGGCCACCGGGGAGCTGTTTTTT. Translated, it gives CASSLGHRGATGELFF. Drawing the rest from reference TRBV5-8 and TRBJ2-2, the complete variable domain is EAGVTQSPTHLIKTRGQQATLRCSPISGHTSVYWYQQALGLGLQFLLWYDEGEERNRGNFPPRFSGRQFPNYSSELNVNALELEDSALYLCASSLGHRGATGELFFGEGSRLTVL.

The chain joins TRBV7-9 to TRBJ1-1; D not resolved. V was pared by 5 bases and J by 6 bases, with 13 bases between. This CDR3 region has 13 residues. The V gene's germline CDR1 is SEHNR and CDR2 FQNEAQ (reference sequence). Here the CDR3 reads CASSPYADAEAFF. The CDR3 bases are TGTGCCAGCAGCCCCTATGCGGATGCTGAAGCTTTCTTT.

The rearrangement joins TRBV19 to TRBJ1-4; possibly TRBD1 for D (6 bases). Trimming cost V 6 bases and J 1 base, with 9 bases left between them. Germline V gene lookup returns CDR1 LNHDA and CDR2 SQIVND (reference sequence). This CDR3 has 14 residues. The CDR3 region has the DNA TGTGCCAGTAGGGAACAGGGAACTAATGAAAAACTGTTTTTT. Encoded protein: CASREQGTNEKLFF. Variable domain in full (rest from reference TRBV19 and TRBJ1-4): DGGITQSPKYLFRKEGQNVTLSCEQNLNHDAMYWYRQDPGQGLRLIYYSQIVNDFQKGDIAEGYSVSREKKESFPLTVTSAQKNPTAFYLCASREQGTNEKLFFGSGTQLSVL.

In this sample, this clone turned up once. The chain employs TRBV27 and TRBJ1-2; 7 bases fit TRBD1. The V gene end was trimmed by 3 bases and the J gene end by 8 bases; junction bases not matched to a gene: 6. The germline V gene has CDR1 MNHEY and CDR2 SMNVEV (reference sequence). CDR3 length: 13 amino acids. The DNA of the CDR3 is TGTGCCAGCAGTTTCGACAGGGCCGAAGGCTACACCTTC. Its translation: CASSFDRAEGYTF.

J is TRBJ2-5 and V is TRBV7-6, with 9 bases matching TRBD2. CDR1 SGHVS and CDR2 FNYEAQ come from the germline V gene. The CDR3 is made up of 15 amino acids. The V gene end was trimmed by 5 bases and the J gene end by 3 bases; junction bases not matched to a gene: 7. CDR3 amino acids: CASSQAGGKKETQYF. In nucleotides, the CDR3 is TGTGCCAGCAGCCAAGCGGGGGGAAAGAAAGAGACCCAGTACTTC.

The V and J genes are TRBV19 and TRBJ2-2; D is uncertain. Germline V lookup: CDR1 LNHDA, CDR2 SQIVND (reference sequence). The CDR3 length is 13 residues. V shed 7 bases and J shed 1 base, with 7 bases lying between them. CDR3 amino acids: CASNAGNTGELFF. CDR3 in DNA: TGTGCCAGTAATGCAGGGAACACCGGGGAGCTGTTTTTT.

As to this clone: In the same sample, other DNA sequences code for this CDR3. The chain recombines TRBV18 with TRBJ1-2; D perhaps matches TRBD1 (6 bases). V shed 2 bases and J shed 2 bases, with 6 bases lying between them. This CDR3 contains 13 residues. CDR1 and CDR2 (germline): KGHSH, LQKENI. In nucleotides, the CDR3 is TGTGCCAGCTCACCAGGGACAAACTATGGCTACACCTTC. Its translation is CASSPGTNYGYTF.

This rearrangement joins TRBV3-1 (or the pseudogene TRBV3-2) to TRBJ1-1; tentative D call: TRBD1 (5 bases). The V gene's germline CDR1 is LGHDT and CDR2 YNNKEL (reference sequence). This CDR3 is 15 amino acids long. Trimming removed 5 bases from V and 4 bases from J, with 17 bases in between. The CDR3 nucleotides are TGTGCCAGCAGCAACCTTGGGGGGTTATTCACTGAAGCTTTCTTT. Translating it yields CASSNLGGLFTEAFF.

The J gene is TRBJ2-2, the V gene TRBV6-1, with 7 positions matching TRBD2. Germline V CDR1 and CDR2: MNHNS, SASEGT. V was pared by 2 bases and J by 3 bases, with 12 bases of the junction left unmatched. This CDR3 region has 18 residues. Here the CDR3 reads CASSELFRRGSDTGELFF. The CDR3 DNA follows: TGTGCCAGCAGTGAACTGTTCAGGCGGGGGTCGGACACCGGGGAGCTGTTTTTT.

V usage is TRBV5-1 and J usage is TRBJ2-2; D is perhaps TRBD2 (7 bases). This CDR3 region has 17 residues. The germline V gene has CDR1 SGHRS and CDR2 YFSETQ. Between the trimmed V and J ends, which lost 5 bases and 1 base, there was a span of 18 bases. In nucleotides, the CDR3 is TGCGCCAGCAGTCCGTCTATCGGGGGGCGGAACACCGGGGAGCTGTTTTTT. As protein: CASSPSIGGRNTGELFF.

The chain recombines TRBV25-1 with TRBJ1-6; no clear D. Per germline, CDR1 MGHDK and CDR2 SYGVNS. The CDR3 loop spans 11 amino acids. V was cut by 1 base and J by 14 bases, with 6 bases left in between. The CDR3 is CASSEFVTLHF. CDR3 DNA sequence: TGTGCCAGCAGTGAATTTGTCACCCTCCACTTT.

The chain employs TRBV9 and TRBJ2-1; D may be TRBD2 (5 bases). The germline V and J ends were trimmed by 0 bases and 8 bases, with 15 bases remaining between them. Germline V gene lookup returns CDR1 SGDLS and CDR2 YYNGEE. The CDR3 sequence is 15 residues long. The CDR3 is CASSVGPGFQDEQFF. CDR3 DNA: TGTGCCAGCAGCGTAGGACCGGGGTTCCAGGATGAGCAGTTCTTC.

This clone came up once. The CDR3 DNA reads as TGTGCCAGCTCGTCCGGGACAGGGTCCTCCATGAACACTGAAGCTTTCTTT. It encodes CASSSGTGSSMNTEAFF. The rearrangement links TRBV18 to TRBJ1-1; 9 bases align to TRBD1. The CDR3 runs to 17 residues. Losses at the gene ends were 6 bases for V and 0 bases for J; bases not matched to a gene: 11. CDR1 and CDR2 (germline): KGHSH, LQKENI.

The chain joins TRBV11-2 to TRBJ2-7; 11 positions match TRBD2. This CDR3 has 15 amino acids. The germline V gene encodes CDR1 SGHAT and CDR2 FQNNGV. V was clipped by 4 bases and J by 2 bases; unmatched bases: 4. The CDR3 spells CASSSGTSGTYEQYF. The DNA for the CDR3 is TGTGCCAGCAGCTCCGGGACTAGCGGCACCTACGAGCAGTACTTC.

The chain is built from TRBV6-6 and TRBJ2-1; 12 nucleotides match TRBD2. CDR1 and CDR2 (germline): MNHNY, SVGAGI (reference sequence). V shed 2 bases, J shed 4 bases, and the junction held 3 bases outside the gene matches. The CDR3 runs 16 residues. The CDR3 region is CASSYLLAGGYNEQFF. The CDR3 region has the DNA TGTGCCAGCAGTTACCTACTAGCGGGAGGTTACAATGAGCAGTTCTTC.

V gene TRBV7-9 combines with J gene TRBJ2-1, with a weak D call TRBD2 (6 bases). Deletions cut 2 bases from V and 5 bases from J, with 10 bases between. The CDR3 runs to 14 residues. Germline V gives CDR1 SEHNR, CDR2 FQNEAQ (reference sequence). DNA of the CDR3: TGTGCCAGCAGCTTATTAGGAGGGAACAATGAGCAGTTCTTC. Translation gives CASSLLGGNNEQFF.

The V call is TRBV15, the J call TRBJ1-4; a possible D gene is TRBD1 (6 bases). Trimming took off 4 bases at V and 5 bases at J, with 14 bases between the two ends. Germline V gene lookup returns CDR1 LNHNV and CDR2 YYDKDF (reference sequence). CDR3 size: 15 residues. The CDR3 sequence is CATSKVGGENEKLFF. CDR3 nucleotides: TGTGCCACCAGCAAAGTAGGGGGGGAGAATGAAAAACTGTTTTTT.

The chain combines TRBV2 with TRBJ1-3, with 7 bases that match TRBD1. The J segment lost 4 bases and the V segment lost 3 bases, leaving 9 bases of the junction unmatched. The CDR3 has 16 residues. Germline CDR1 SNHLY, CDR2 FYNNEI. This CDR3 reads CASSEEQGLVGNTIYF. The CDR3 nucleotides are TGTGCCAGCAGTGAGGAACAGGGGCTGGTCGGAAACACCATATATTTT. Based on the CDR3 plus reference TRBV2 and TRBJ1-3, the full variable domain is EPEVTQTPSHQVTQMGQEVILRCVPISNHLYFYWYRQILGQKVEFLVSFYNNEISEKSEIFDDQFSVERPDGSNFTLKIRSTKLEDSAMYFCASSEEQGLVGNTIYFGEGSWLTVV.

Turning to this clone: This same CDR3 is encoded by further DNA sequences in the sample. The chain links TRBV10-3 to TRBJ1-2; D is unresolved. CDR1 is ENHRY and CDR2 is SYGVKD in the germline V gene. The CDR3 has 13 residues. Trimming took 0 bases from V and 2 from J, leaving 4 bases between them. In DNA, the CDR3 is TGTGCCATCAGTGAGTCTAGCAACTATGGCTACACCTTC. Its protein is CAISESSNYGYTF.

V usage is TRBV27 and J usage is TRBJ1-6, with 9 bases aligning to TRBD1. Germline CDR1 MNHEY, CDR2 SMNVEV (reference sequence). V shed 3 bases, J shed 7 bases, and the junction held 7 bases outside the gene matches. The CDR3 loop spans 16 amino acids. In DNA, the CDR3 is TGTGCCAGCAGTTTTGTGTCTACAGGGGGCAATTCACCCCTCCACTTT. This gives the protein CASSFVSTGGNSPLHF.

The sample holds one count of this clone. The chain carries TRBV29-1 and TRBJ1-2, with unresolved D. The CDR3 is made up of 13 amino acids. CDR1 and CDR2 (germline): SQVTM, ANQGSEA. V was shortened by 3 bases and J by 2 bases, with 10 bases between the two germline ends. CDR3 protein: CSVERTGNYGYTF. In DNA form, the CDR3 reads TGCAGCGTTGAGCGGACGGGAAACTATGGCTACACCTTC.

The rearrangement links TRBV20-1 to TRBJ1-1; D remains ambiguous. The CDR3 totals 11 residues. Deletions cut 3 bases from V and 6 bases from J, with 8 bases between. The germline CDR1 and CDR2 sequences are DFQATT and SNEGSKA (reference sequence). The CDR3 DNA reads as TGCAGTGCTAGGGCCCCGCCTGAAGCTTTCTTT. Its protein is CSARAPPEAFF.

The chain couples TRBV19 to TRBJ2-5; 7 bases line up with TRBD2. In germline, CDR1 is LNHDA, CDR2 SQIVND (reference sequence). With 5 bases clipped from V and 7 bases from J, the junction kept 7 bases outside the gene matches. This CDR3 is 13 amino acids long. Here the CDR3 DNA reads TGTGCCAGTAGTCCCGCGGAGCGGGGGACCCAGTACTTC. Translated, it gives CASSPAERGTQYF. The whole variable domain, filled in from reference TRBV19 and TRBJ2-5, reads DGGITQSPKYLFRKEGQNVTLSCEQNLNHDAMYWYRQDPGQGLRLIYYSQIVNDFQKGDIAEGYSVSREKKESFPLTVTSAQKNPTAFYLCASSPAERGTQYFGPGTRLLVL.

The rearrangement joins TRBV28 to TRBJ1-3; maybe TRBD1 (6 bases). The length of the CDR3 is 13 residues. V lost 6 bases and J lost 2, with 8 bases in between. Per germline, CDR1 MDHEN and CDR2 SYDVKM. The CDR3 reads CASSRQAGNTIYF. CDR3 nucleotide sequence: TGTGCCAGCAGCCGACAGGCTGGAAACACCATATATTTT.

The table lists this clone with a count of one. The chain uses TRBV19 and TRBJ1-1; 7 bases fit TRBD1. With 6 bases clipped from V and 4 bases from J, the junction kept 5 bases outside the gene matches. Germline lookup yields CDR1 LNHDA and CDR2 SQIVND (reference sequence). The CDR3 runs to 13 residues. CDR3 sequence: CASSPGQLTEAFF. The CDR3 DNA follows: TGTGCCAGTAGCCCGGGACAGCTCACTGAAGCTTTCTTT. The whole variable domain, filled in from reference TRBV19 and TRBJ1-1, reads DGGITQSPKYLFRKEGQNVTLSCEQNLNHDAMYWYRQDPGQGLRLIYYSQIVNDFQKGDIAEGYSVSREKKESFPLTVTSAQKNPTAFYLCASSPGQLTEAFFGQGTRLTVV.